The present T cell receptor beta chain was sequenced within a study of early T cells in non-severe SARS-CoV-2 infection. In TCRdb, the 5' RACE reads were re-called with MiXCR into one record per CDR3 protein. The repertoire holds around 84,000 distinct CDR3 sequences, with roughly 10% as singletons. Per germline, CDR1 KGHSH and CDR2 LQKENI. With V trimmed by 11 bases and J by 3 bases, 10 bases remained unmatched. CDR3 length: 14 amino acids. The input for sequencing was whole blood, taken at baseline. The TCR comes from an adult who was a healthcare worker with PCR-confirmed SARS-CoV-2 infection or an uninfected control (not recorded which). The rearrangement links TRBV18 to TRBJ2-3; 8 bases line up with TRBD2. The CDR3 is CASRSSGMTDTQYF. The CDR3 DNA reads as TGTGCCTCGCGTAGTAGCGGGATGACAGATACGCAGTATTTT.